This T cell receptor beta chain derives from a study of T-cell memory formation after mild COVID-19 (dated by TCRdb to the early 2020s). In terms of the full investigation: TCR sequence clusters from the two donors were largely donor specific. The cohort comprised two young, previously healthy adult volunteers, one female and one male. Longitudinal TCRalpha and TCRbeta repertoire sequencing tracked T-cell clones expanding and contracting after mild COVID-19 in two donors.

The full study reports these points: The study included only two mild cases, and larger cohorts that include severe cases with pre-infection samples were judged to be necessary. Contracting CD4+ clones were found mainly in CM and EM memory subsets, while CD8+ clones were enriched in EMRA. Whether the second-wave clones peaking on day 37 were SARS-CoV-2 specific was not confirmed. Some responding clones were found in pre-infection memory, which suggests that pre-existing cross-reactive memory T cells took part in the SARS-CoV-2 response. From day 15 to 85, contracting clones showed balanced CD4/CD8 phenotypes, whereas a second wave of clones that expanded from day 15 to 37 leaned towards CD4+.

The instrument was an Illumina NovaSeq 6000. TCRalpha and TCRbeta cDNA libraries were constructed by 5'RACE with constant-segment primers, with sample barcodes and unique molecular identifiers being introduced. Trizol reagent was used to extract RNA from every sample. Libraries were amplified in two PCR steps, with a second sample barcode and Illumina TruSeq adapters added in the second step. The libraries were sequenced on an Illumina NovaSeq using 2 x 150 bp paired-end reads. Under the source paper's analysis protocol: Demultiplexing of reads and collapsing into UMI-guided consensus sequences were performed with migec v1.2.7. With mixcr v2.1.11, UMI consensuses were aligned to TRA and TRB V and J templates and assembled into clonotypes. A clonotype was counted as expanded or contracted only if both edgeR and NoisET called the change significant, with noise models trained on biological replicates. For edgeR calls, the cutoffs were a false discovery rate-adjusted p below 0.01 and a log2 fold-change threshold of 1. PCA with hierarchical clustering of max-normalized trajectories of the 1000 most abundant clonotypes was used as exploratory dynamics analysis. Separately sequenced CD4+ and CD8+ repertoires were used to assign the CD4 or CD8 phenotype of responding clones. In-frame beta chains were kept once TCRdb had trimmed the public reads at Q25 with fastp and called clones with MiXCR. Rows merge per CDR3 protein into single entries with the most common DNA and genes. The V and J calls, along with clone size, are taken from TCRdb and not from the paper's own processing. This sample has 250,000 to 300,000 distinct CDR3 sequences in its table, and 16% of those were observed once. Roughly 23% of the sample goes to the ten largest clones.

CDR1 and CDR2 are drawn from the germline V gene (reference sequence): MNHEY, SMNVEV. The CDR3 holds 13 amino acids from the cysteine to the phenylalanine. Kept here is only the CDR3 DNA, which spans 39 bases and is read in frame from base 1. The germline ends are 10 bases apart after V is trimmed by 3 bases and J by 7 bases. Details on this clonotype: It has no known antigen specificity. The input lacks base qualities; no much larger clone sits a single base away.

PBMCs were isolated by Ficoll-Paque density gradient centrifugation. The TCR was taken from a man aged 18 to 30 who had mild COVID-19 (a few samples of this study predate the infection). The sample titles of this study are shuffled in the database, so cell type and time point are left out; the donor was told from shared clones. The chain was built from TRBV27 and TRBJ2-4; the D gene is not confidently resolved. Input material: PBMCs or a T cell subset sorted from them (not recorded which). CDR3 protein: CASSFGVSNIQYF. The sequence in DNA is TGTGCCAGCAGTTTTGGGGTCTCGAACATTCAGTACTTC.